The clone carrying this T cell receptor (beta chain) has just a few counts. Its target is unknown. The study enrolled patients aged 18 to 65 with newly diagnosed hyperthyroidism of under 2 months' duration. Fresh peripheral blood, 10 ml, yielded the PBMCs. This entry belongs to a study of T cells in Graves' hyperthyroidism and ophthalmopathy. V was trimmed by 4 bases and J by 4 bases, leaving 17 bases between them. The CDR3 is 15 amino acids. Germline CDR1 reads KGHSH; CDR2 reads LQKENI. The investigators amplified TCR beta CDR3 regions from RNA transcripts. During a first-round RT-PCR of the TCR CDR3, the HTBI primer set was used. TCRdb itself ran the multiplex PCR reads through MiXCR, one entry per CDR3 protein. In the table there are roughly 740,000 distinct CDR3 sequences, approximately 16% of which are singletons. General study points: Most thyroid clonotypes expanded above 0.001 were also detected in blood.

Sequencing was performed on blood. The receptor was derived from a man younger than 35 with Graves' hyperthyroidism. V usage is TRBV18 and J usage is TRBJ2-7; D may be TRBD1 (5 bases). CDR3 DNA sequence: TGTGCCAGCTCACTACTTGGCCCAGGGCCTTACGAGCAGTACTTC. It specifies CASSLLGPGPYEQYF.